This is a list of T cell receptor beta chains from one sample in a study of cytomegalovirus exposure and HLA in healthy donors. Libraries were prepared by immunoSEQ multiplex PCR; TCRdb keeps only in-frame clonotypes and omits some of them. The sample includes under 100,000 clones, less than 80% of them seen just once. Sequencing used PBMCs. These receptors originate from a woman in her 40s in good health and CMV-seropositive. CDR3s include the opening cysteine and the closing phenylalanine or tryptophan. D genes are given only for firm matches. Rows give clone size only sometimes, using once, few, many, or a class for an expanded clone.

.	TRBV7-9	.	TRBJ1-1	TGTGCCAGCAGCTTTAGTACGGTGATAACTGAAGCTTTCTTT	CASSFSTVITEAFF
.	TRBV7-9	.	TRBJ1-2	TGTGCCAGCAGCTGGATCGAGGAAGCCTATGGCTACACCTTC	CASSWIEEAYGYTF
.	TRBV28	.	TRBJ1-1	TGTGCCAGCAGTTTCAGGGATTGGAACACTGAAGCTTTCTTT	CASSFRDWNTEAFF
.	TRBV19	.	TRBJ1-1	TGTGCCAGTAGTATACCCCAGACAGGACTTCCTTTCTTT	CASSIPQTGLPFF
.	TRBV7-9	.	TRBJ1-2	TGTGCCAGCAGTAGAGATAGCACTGGCTACACCTTC	CASSRDSTGYTF
.	TRBV13	.	TRBJ2-1	TGTGCCAGCAGCTTAGCTTCTAGCCCCAATGAGCAGTTCTTC	CASSLASSPNEQFF
TRBD2	TRBV10-3	.	TRBJ2-2	TGTGCCATCAGCGGACTAGCGGGTCGCACCGGGGAGCTGTTTTTT	CAISGLAGRTGELFF
.	TRBV9	.	TRBJ2-1	TGTGCCAGCAGCGTTATCCCGGCGGATGAGCAGTTCTTC	CASSVIPADEQFF
TRBD1	TRBV7-2	once	TRBJ2-7	TGTGCCAGCAGCTCCGACAGGGGTTCCTACGAGCAGTACTTC	CASSSDRGSYEQYF
TRBD2	TRBV11-2	.	TRBJ2-2	TGTGCCAGCAGGTCCCTAGCGGGCCGGAACACCGGGGAGCTGTTTTTT	CASRSLAGRNTGELFF
.	TRBV5-4	.	TRBJ1-3	TGTGCCAGCAGCTTGGTCCCAGAGGATAGCACCATATATTTT	CASSLVPEDSTIYF
TRBD1	TRBV6-6	.	TRBJ1-4	TGTGCCAGCAGCGACAGGGGTCTAAATGAAAAACTGTTTTTT	CASSDRGLNEKLFF
TRBD2	TRBV28	.	TRBJ2-1	TGTGCCAGCAGTTTCGGGAGGGCGGGGAATGAGCAGTTCTTC	CASSFGRAGNEQFF
.	TRBV7-2	.	TRBJ2-5	TGTGCCAGCAGACCAGGGTACCTGCAAGAGACCCAGTACTTC	CASRPGYLQETQYF
TRBD1	TRBV28	.	TRBJ1-1	TGTGCCAGCAGTTCCGGACAGGGGAACACTGAAGCTTTCTTT	CASSSGQGNTEAFF
.	TRBV28	.	TRBJ1-1	TGTGCCAGCAGTAGTCCGGAGGGCACTGAAGCTTTCTTT	CASSSPEGTEAFF
TRBD2	TRBV7-2	.	TRBJ2-5	TGTGCCAGCAGCCCCACTAGCGGGATACAAGAGACCCAGTACTTC	CASSPTSGIQETQYF
TRBD1	TRBV10-1	.	TRBJ1-1	TGCGCCACCCTCTGGGACAGGGACGGGACTAAAGCTTTCTTT	CATLWDRDGTKAFF
.	TRBV28	.	TRBJ1-5	TGTGCCAGCGGACTCAAGCTCTCGGCGAAGCCCCAGCATTTT	CASGLKLSAKPQHF
.	TRBV4-3	.	TRBJ2-5	TGCGCCAGCAGCCAAGTCTTCGGCACCACAGGCCACCAAGAGACCCAGTACTTC	CASSQVFGTTGHQETQYF
.	TRBV28	few	TRBJ1-2	TGTGCCAGCAGTTTGCCGGTTAACAACTATGGCTACACCTTC	CASSLPVNNYGYTF
TRBD2	TRBV5-1	.	TRBJ2-3	TGCGCCAGCAGCTCCGGGACTAGCGGCGCGTGGGATACGCAGTATTTT	CASSSGTSGAWDTQYF
.	TRBV27	.	TRBJ2-3	TGTGCCAGCAGCTCTAGCCTGGCGGCGCAGTATTTT	CASSSSLAAQYF